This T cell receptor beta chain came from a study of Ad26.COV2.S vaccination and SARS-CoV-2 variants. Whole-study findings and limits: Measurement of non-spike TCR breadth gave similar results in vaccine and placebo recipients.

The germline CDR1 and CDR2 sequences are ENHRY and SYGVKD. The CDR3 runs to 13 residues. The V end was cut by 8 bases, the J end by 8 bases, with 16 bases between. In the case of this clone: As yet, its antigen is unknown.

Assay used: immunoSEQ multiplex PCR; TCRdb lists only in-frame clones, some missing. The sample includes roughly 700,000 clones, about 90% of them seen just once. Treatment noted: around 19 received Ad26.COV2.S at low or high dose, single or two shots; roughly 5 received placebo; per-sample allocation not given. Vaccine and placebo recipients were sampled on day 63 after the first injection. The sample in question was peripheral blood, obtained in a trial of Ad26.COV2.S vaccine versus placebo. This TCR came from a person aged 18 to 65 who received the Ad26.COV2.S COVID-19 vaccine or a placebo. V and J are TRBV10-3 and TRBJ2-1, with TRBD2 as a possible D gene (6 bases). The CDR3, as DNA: TGTGCCATCTCAGCGGGCGCCGGCTATGAGCAGTTCTTC. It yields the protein CAISAGAGYEQFF.